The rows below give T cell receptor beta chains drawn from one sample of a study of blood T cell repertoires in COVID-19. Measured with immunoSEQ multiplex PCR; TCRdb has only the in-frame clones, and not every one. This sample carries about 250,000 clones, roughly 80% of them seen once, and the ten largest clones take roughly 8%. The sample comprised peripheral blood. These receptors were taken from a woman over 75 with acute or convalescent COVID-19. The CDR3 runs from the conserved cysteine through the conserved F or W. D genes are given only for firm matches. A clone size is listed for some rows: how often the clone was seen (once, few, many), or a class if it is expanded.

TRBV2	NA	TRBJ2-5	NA	CASRSREWETQYF	TGTGCCAGCAGGTCCCGGGAGTGGGAGACCCAGTACTTC
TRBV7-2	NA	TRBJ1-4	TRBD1	CASSLEVRLGQGALSLFF	TGTGCCAGCAGCTTAGAAGTTCGGTTGGGCCAGGGGGCGTTGAGTTTGTTTTTT
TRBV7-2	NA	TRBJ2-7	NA	CASSLATGPSYEQYF	TGTGCCAGCAGCTTAGCCACAGGACCCTCCTACGAGCAGTACTTC
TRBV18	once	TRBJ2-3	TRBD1	CASSPPGQVDGQYF	TGTGCCAGCTCACCACCGGGACAGGTTGATGGGCAGTATTTT
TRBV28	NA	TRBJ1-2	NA	CASRDFQGYTF	TGTGCCAGCAGAGATTTCCAGGGCTACACCTTC
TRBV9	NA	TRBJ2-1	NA	CASSLRPDSYNEQFF	TGTGCCAGCAGCCTCAGGCCGGACAGCTACAATGAGCAGTTCTTC
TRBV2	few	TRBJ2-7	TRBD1	CASGTGEDEQYF	TGTGCCAGCGGGACAGGGGAAGACGAGCAGTACTTC
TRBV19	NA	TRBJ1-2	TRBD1	CASSTEQGAPGYTF	TGTGCCAGTAGTACTGAACAGGGGGCGCCCGGCTACACCTTC
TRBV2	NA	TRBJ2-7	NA	CASRPLEAATPYEQYF	TGTGCCAGCCGCCCACTGGAAGCGGCAACACCCTACGAGCAGTACTTC
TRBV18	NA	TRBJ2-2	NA	CASSPPVMTGELFF	TGTGCCAGCTCACCCCCAGTTATGACCGGGGAGCTGTTTTTT
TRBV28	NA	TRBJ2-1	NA	CASSPLRDEQFF	TGTGCCAGCAGTCCGCTCAGGGATGAGCAGTTCTTC
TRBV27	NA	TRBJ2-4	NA	CASSIRGSRDIQYF	TGTGCCAGCAGTATAAGGGGGAGTAGGGACATTCAGTACTTC
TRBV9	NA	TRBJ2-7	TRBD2	CASSATSGRSVLNEQYF	TGTGCCAGCAGCGCTACTAGCGGGAGGAGCGTGTTGAACGAGCAGTACTTC
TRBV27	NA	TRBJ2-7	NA	CASTGGGTPRLQYF	TGTGCCAGCACCGGAGGCGGGACCCCAAGGTTGCAGTACTTC
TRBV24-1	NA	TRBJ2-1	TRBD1	CATSDLGQGSSYNEQFF	TGTGCCACCAGTGATTTGGGACAGGGAAGCTCCTACAATGAGCAGTTCTTC
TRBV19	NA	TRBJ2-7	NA	CASSLTSRSSYEQYF	TGTGCCAGTAGCCTGACTTCAAGGAGCTCCTACGAGCAGTACTTC
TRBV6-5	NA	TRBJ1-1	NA	CASSRLREKEAFF	TGTGCCAGCAGTCGCCTCCGGGAGAAAGAAGCTTTCTTT
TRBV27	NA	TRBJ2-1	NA	CASSLSVVAYNEQFF	TGTGCCAGCAGTTTAAGCGTAGTCGCCTACAATGAGCAGTTCTTC
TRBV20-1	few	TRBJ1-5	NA	CSATEDSSNQPQHF	TGCAGTGCTACTGAGGACAGTAGCAATCAGCCCCAGCATTTT
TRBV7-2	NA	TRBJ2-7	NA	CASSLGRGEYYEQYF	TGTGCCAGCAGCTTAGGCAGGGGGGAATACTACGAGCAGTACTTC
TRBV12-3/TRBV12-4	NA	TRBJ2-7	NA	CASSSDVREQYF	TGTGCCAGCAGTTCCGACGTGAGGGAGCAGTACTTC
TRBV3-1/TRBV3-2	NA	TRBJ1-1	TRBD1	CASSLRGRDAFF	TGTGCCAGCAGCCTAAGGGGGCGCGACGCTTTCTTT
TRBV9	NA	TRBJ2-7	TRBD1	CASSPTGDSYEQYF	TGTGCCAGCAGCCCGACAGGGGACTCCTACGAGCAGTACTTC
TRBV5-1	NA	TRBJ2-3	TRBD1	CASSPSTGAYTDTQYF	TGCGCCAGCAGCCCCTCCACAGGGGCTTACACAGATACGCAGTATTTT
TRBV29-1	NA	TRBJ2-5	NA	CSVEVGGSETQYF	TGCAGCGTTGAAGTGGGGGGATCAGAGACCCAGTACTTC
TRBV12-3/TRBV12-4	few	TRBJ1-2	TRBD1	CASSGTAYYGYTF	TGTGCCAGCAGCGGGACAGCCTACTATGGCTACACCTTC
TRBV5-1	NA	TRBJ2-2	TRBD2	CASSLVGTTNTGELFF	TGCGCCAGCAGCTTGGTCGGGACTACCAACACCGGGGAGCTGTTTTTT
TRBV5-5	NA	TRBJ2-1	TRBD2	CASSTTSGVNNEQFF	TGTGCCAGCAGCACGACTAGCGGGGTGAACAATGAGCAGTTCTTC
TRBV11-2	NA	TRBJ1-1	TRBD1	CASSLDPGRGGDTEAFF	TGTGCCAGCAGCTTAGATCCCGGCCGAGGGGGCGACACTGAAGCTTTCTTT
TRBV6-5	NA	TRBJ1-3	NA	CASYSSLGTIYF	TGTGCCAGCTATAGTTCGCTAGGTACCATATATTTT
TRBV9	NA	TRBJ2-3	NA	CASSVSRDEDTQYF	TGTGCCAGCAGCGTAAGCAGGGATGAAGATACGCAGTATTTT
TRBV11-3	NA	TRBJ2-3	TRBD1	CASSPNRGNTQYF	TGTGCCAGCAGCCCCAACAGGGGGAATACGCAGTATTTT
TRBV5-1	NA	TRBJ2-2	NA	CASSQNTGELFF	TGCGCCAGCAGCCAGAACACCGGGGAGCTGTTTTTT
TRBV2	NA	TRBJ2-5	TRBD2	CASSRGSGGLETQYF	TGTGCCAGCAGCAGGGGTAGCGGGGGCTTAGAGACCCAGTACTTC
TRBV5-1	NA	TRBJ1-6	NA	CASSLSGGRSSYNSPLHF	TGCGCCAGCAGCTTGTCTGGGGGCCGAAGCTCCTATAATTCACCCCTCCACTTT
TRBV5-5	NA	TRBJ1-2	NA	CASIRSESAYGYTF	TGTGCCAGCATACGTTCCGAGTCCGCCTATGGCTACACCTTC
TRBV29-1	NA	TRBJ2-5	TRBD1	CSASTGAKETQYF	TGCAGCGCCTCCACAGGGGCGAAAGAGACCCAGTACTTC
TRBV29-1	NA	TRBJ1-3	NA	CSGDEGRDTIYF	TGCAGCGGTGACGAGGGTCGGGACACCATATATTTT
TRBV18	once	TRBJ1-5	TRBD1	CASSPGQGNQPQHF	TGTGCCAGCTCACCAGGACAGGGGAATCAGCCCCAGCATTTT
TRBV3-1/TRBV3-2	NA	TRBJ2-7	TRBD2	CASSRLAGAARDEQYF	TGTGCCAGCAGCCGGCTAGCGGGAGCTGCTCGCGACGAGCAGTACTTC
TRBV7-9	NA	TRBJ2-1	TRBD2	CASSPSGGSDEQFF	TGTGCCAGCAGCCCATCGGGAGGGTCGGATGAGCAGTTCTTC
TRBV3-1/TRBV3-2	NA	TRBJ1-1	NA	CASSQEVRNTEAFF	TGTGCCAGCAGCCAAGAAGTCAGGAACACTGAAGCTTTCTTT
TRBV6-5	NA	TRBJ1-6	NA	CASSYLGRKNSPLHF	TGTGCCAGCAGTTACTTGGGCAGAAAGAATTCACCCCTCCACTTT
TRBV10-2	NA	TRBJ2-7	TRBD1	CASSRDRGYEQYF	TGCGCCAGCAGCCGGGACAGGGGCTACGAGCAGTACTTC